The subject of this entry is one T cell receptor beta chain. Naive CD8 cells lacked CD45RO and underwent positive selection for CCR7, leaving out terminally differentiated effector memory CD45RA+ cells. Healthy HIV-negative adults without recent acute infections or vaccinations served as donors. The test was conducted at deep level. Sequenced by immunoSEQ multiplex PCR; TCRdb stores in-frame clones only, minus some. The sample shows about 820,000 clones, roughly 92% of them seen only once. This sample was taken from a study of shared clonotypes between healthy human individuals. The CDR3 has 14 amino acids. The V gene's germline CDR1 is MNHEY and CDR2 SMNVEV (reference sequence). Trimming stripped 7 bases from V and 6 bases from J, with 15 bases between.

Sequences were obtained from naive CD8+ T cells sorted from blood. The chain uses TRBV27 and TRBJ2-2, with a weak D call TRBD1 (7 bases). The clonotype originates from a man aged 25 to 40 in good health. CDR3 amino acids: CASNRAGGSGELFF. CDR3 coding DNA: TGTGCCAGCAACCGGGCAGGGGGGTCCGGGGAGCTGTTTTTT.